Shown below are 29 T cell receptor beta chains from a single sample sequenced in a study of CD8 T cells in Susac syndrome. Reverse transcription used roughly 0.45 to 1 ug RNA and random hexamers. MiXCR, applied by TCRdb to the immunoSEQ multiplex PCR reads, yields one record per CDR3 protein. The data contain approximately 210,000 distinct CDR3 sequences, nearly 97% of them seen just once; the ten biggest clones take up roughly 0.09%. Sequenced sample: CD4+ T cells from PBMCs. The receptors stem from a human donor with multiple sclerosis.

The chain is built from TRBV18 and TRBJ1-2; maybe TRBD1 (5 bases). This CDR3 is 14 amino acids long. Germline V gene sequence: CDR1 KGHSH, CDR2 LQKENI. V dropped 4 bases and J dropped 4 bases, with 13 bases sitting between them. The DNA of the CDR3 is TGTGCCAGCTCACAGGAGACAGAATCCTATGGCTACACCTTC. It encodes CASSQETESYGYTF.

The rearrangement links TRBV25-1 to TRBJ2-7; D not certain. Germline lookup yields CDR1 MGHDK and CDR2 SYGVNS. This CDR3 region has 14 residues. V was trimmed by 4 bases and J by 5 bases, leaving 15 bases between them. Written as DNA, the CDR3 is TGTGCCAGCAGTGGACCCGGACCGGTTGACGAGCAGTACTTC. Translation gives CASSGPGPVDEQYF.

CDR3 nucleotides: TGCGCCAGCAGCTTGGACGGGGGGCCCTACGAGCAGTACTTC. This codes for CASSLDGGPYEQYF. The chain uses TRBV5-1 and TRBJ2-7; tentatively, D is TRBD2 (7 bases). The V and J ends lost 0 bases and 2 bases respectively, with 9 bases between them. Germline-derived CDR1 and CDR2 are SGHRS and YFSETQ. The CDR3 covers 14 residues.

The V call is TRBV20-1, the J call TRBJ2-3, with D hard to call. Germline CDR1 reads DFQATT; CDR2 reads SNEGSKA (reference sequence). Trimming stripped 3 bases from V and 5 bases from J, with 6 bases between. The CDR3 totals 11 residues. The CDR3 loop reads CSARKGDTQYF. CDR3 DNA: TGCAGTGCTAGGAAGGGAGATACGCAGTATTTT.

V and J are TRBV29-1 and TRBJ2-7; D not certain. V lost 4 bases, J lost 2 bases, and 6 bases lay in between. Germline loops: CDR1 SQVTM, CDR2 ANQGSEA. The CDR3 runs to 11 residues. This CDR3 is CSVGSAYEQYF. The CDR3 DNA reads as TGCAGCGTTGGATCCGCCTACGAGCAGTACTTC.

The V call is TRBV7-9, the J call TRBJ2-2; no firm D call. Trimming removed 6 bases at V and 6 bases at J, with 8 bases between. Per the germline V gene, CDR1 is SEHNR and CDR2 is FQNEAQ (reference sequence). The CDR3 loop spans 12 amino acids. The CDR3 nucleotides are TGTGCCAGCAGGACCGAGGCCGGGGAGCTGTTTTTT. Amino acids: CASRTEAGELFF.

The DNA of the CDR3 is TGTGCCAGCAGCCTGCGACTAGCGGGACCGGAACAGTTCTTC. This translates into CASSLRLAGPEQFF. The rearrangement joins TRBV3-1 to TRBJ2-1, with 11 bases fitting TRBD2. The CDR3 has 14 residues. CDR1 is LGHDT, CDR2 YNNKEL, per germline (reference sequence). With 4 bases clipped from V and 13 bases from J, the junction kept 9 bases outside the gene matches.

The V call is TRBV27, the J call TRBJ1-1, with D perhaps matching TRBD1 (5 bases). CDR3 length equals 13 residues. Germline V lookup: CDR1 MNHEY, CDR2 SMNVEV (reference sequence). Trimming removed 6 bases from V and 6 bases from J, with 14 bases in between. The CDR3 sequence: CASSQIQGSEAFF. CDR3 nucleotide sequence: TGTGCCAGCAGCCAAATTCAGGGCTCTGAAGCTTTCTTT.

The CDR3 DNA follows: TGTGCCAGCAGCCCCAGCCGACAGGCAAACTATGGCTACACCTTC. This sequence encodes CASSPSRQANYGYTF. The V call is TRBV3-1, the J call TRBJ1-2; a possible D gene is TRBD1 (6 bases). Per germline, CDR1 LGHDT and CDR2 YNNKEL (reference sequence). Trimming removed 4 bases at V and 2 bases at J, with 14 bases between. There are 15 residues in the CDR3.

The chain's CDR3 is CSVVQRLNTEAFF. The CDR3 DNA is TGCAGCGTGGTACAGAGACTGAACACTGAAGCTTTCTTT. This chain connects TRBV29-1 to TRBJ1-1, with D uncertain. V was pared by 6 bases and J by 0 bases, with 11 bases between. This CDR3 comprises 13 residues. CDR1 SQVTM and CDR2 ANQGSEA come from the germline V gene.

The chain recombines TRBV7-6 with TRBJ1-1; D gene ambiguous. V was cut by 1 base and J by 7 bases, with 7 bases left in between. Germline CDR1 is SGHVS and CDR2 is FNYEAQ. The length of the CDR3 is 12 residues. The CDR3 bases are TGTGCCAGCAGCTTAGGGCTCGGTGAAGCTTTCTTT. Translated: CASSLGLGEAFF.

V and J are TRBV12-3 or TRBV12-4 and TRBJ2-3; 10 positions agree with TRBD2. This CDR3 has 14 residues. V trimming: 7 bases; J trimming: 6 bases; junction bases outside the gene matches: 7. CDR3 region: CASTLLAGLDTQYF. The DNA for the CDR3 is TGTGCCAGCACCTTACTAGCGGGGTTGGATACGCAGTATTTT.

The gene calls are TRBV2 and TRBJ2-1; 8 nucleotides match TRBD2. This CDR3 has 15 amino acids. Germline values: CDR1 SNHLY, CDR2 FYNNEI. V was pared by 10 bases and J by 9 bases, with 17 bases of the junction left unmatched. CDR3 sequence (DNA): TGTGCCACGATCCGGGAAGCGGGAGCTTGGGGTGAGCAGTTCTTC. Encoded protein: CATIREAGAWGEQFF.

CDR3 sequence reads: CSVEDRQGSSYTF. Written as DNA, the CDR3 is TGCAGCGTTGAAGACCGACAGGGAAGCAGCTACACCTTC. The V gene is TRBV29-1, the J gene TRBJ1-2; 7 nucleotides line up with TRBD1. V was clipped by 0 bases and J by 9 bases; unmatched bases: 7. The germline CDR1 and CDR2 sequences are SQVTM and ANQGSEA. The CDR3 has 13 residues.

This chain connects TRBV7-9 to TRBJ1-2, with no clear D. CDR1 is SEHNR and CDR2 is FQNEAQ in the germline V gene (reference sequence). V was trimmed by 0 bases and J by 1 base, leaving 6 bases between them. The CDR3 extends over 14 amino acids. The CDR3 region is CASSLAQVNYGYTF. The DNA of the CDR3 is TGTGCCAGCAGCTTAGCTCAGGTTAACTATGGCTACACCTTC. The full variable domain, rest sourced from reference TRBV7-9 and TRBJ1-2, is DTGVSQNPRHKITKRGQNVTFRCDPISEHNRLYWYRQTLGQGPEFLTYFQNEAQLEKSRLLSDRFSAERPKGSFSTLEIQRTEQGDSAMYLCASSLAQVNYGYTFGSGTRLTVV.

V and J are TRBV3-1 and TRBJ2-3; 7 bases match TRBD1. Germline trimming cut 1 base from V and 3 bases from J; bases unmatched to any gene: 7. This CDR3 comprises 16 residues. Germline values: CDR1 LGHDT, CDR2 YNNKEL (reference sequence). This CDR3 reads CASSQGDRLGTDTQYF. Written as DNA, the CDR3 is TGTGCCAGCAGCCAAGGGGACAGATTGGGGACAGATACGCAGTATTTT.

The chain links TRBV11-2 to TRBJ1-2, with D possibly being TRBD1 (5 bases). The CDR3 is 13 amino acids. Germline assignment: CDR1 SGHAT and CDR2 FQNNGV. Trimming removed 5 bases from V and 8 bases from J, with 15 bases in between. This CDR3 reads CASSGYQRGGYTF. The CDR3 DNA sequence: TGTGCCAGCAGCGGATACCAAAGGGGAGGCTACACCTTC.

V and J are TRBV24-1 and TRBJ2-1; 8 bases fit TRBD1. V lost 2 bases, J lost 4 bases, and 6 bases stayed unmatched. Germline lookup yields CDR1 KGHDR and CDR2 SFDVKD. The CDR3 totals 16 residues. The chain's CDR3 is CATSDSTGGGYNEQFF. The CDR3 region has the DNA TGTGCCACCAGTGATTCTACAGGGGGAGGATACAATGAGCAGTTCTTC.

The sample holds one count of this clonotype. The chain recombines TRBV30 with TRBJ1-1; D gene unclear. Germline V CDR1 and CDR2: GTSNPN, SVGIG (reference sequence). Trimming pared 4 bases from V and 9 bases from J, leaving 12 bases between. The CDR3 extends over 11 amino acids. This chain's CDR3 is CAWNNGPKAFF. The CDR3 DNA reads TGTGCCTGGAATAATGGACCTAAAGCTTTCTTT.

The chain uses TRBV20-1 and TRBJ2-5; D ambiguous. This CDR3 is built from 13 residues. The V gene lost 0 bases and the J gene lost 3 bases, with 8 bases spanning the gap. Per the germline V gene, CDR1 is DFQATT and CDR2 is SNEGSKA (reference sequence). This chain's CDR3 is CSARDVTKETQYF. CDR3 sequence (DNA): TGCAGTGCTAGAGATGTAACTAAAGAGACCCAGTACTTC.

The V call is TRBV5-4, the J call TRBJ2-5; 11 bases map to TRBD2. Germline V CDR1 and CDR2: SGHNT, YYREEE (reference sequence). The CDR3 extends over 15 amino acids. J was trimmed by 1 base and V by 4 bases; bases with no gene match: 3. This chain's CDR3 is CASSTGLAVQETQYF. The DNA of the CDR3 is TGTGCCAGCAGCACGGGACTAGCGGTCCAAGAGACCCAGTACTTC.

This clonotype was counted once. CDR3 sequence (DNA): TGTGCCATGCGGACTAGCGGGAAGGTCGAGCAGTACTTC. The encoded protein is CAMRTSGKVEQYF. The chain joins TRBV21-1 to TRBJ2-7; the table's TRBD2 call for D was not verified on the DNA. TRBV21-1 is listed as a pseudogene. The CDR3 extends over 13 amino acids.

As DNA, the CDR3 is TGTGCCAGCAGCCCCTACGAGCAGTTCTTC. Translating gives CASSPYEQFF. The chain joins TRBV7-9 to TRBJ2-1; D gene ambiguous. CDR3 length: 10 amino acids. Looked up from germline, CDR1 is SEHNR and CDR2 is FQNEAQ (reference sequence). V was pared by 5 bases and J by 10 bases, with 6 bases between. The whole variable domain, remainder taken from reference TRBV7-9 and TRBJ2-1, is DTGVSQNPRHKITKRGQNVTFRCDPISEHNRLYWYRQTLGQGPEFLTYFQNEAQLEKSRLLSDRFSAERPKGSFSTLEIQRTEQGDSAMYLCASSPYEQFFGPGTRLTVL.

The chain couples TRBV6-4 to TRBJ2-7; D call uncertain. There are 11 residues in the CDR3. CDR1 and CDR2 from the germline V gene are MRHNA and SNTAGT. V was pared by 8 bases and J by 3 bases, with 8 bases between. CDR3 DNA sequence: TGTGCCAGCGGTGTAAGCTACGAGCAGTACTTC. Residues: CASGVSYEQYF.

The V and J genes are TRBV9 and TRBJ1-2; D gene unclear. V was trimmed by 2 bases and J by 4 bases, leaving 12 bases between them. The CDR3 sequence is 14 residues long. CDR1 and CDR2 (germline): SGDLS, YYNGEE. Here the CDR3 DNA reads TGTGCCAGCAGCGTCGACCCGGGAGTCTATGGCTACACCTTC. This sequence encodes CASSVDPGVYGYTF.

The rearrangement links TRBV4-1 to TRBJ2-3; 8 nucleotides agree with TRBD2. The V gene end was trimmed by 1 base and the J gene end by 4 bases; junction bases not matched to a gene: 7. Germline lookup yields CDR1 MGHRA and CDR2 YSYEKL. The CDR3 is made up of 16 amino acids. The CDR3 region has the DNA TGCGCCAGCAGCCAAGCGGGGGGGGGCCGCGCAGATACGCAGTATTTT. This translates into CASSQAGGGRADTQYF.

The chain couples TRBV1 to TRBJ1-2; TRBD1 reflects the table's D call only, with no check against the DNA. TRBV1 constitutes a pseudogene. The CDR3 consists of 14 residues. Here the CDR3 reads CTSSQDIGGNGYTF. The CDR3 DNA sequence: TGCACCAGCAGCCAAGATATAGGGGGCAATGGCTACACCTTC.

CDR3 region: CASSWGTGGSNEQFF. The CDR3 DNA sequence: TGTGCCAGCAGCTGGGGGACAGGGGGTAGCAATGAGCAGTTCTTC. The rearrangement joins TRBV7-3 to TRBJ2-1; 11 positions match TRBD1. The V segment lost 4 bases and the J segment 6 bases; nucleotides outside the gene matches: 5. Germline CDR1 reads SGHTA; CDR2 reads FQGTGA. The CDR3 runs 15 residues.

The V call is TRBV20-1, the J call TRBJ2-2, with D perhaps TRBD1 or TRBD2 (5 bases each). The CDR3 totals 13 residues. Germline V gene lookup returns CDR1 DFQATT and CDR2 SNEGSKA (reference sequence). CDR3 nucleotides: TGCAGGGTGACATGGGGGAGCACCGGGGAGCTGTTTTTT. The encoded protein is CRVTWGSTGELFF.